The T cell receptor (beta chain) described here comes from a study of blood T cell repertoires in COVID-19 (dated by TCRdb to the early 2020s). Context from the whole study: Samples from collaborators originated in the United States, Italy and Spain and spanned both the acute and convalescent phases of COVID-19. The material from the prospective study consisted of cDNA or gDNA derived from T cells, B-cell-depleted T cells, or PBMCs. Subjects who had been exposed to COVID-19, were actively infected with it, or had recovered from it provided the deeply sampled blood TCRbeta repertoires that made up the dataset. The repertoires were released in a freely available public database meant as a resource for research on the immune response to SARS-CoV-2. Samples were obtained from the ongoing ImmuneRACE study (first 160 participants) and from 1,254 subjects provided by 6 global collaborators. A de-identified subject ID, COVID-19 status, age in years and sex were almost always included in the sample metadata. Where HLA class I and class II types were available, the types were taken from metadata supplied by the sample provider, not from assay-based typing. What the study reported, not specific to this receptor: Clinical and demographic metadata were provided uncurated, with the amount varying by source and participant.

The CDR3, from cysteine to phenylalanine, totals 15 residues. Only the CDR3 DNA stays, 45 bases, in frame from base 1. V and J are trimmed by 0 bases and 5 bases, and the gene matches miss 2 bases of the junction. CDR1 SGDLS and CDR2 YYNGEE are derived from the germline V gene. In Seattle, one collaborating source enrolled patients while the infection was active and tracked those patients longitudinally over the course of disease. Each collaborating institution followed its own protocols to collect whole blood in K2EDTA tubes. For TCRbeta analysis, collaborators shipped samples in one of three forms: frozen whole blood, isolated PBMCs, or DNA extracted from either of those sample types. On this clone itself: Its target antigen remains unknown. Qualities for individual bases were not recorded, and no much larger clone is one base off.

TCRbeta CDR3 regions were amplified from genomic DNA using the immunoSEQ Assay, a bias-controlled multiplex PCR. On the study's bioinformatics: The number of nucleated cells in each sample was estimated by amplification of reference gene primers within the assay. Sequence reads were collapsed and filtered to measure the absolute abundance of every unique TCRbeta CDR3 rearrangement. For each sample, productive Simpson clonality was calculated by taking the square root of Simpson's diversity index across productive rearrangements. The table comes from immuneACCESS by way of TCRdb, which keeps in-frame sequences with V and J called. Part of the clones is missing from these tables; in studies checked, under half for an unresolved V gene and the rest for unknown reasons. The DNA gave D and trimming, while V, J and clone size come from that table. Within this sample are 200,000 to 250,000 clones, with 80% to 95% of them counted one time only. Jointly, the top ten make up roughly 0.79% of the sample.

This clonotype was sampled from a man younger than 40 with COVID-19, enrolled during active disease. The sequence links TRBV9 to TRBJ2-7, with 13 bases matching TRBD2. Sequenced sample: peripheral blood. The nucleotides are TGTGCCAGCAGCGTAGAGGGGACTAGCGGGGACGAGCAGTACTTC. Its translation reads: CASSVEGTSGDEQYF. Where the CDR3 stops, the reference TRBV9 and TRBJ2-7 genes take over; the full variable domain is DSGVTQTPKHLITATGQRVTLRCSPRSGDLSVYWYQQSLDQGLQFLIQYYNGEERAKGNILERFSAQQFPDLHSELNLSSLELGDSALYFCASSVEGTSGDEQYFGPGTRLTVT.